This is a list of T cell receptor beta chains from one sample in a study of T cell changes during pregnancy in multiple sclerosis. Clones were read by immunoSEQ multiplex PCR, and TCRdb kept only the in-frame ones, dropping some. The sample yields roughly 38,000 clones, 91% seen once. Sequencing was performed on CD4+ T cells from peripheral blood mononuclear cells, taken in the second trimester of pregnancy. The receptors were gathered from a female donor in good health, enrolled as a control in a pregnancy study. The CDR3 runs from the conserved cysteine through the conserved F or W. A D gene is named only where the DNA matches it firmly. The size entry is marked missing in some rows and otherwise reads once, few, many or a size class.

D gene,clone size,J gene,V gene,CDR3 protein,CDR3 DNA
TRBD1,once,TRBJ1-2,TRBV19,CASSTDRDHGYTF,TGTGCCAGTTCTACCGACAGGGATCACGGCTACACCTTC
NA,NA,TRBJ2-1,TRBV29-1,CSVEHSGENEQFF,TGCAGCGTTGAGCATTCAGGGGAAAATGAGCAGTTCTTC
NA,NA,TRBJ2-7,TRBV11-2,CASSGASDSYEQYF,TGTGCCAGCAGCGGGGCCAGCGACTCCTACGAGCAGTACTTC
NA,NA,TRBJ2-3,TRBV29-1,CSVAPTDTQYF,TGCAGCGTGGCCCCCACAGATACGCAGTATTTT
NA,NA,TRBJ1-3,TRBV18,CASSPLGDTIYF,TGTGCCAGCTCACCCTTAGGGGACACCATATATTTT
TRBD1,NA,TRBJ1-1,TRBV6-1,CASRDRGLVNTEAFF,TGTGCCAGCAGGGACAGGGGGCTTGTGAACACTGAAGCTTTCTTT
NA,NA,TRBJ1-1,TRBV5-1,CASSLFGGVRNTEAFF,TGCGCCAGCAGCTTGTTTGGGGGCGTACGGAACACTGAAGCTTTCTTT
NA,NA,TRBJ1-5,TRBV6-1,CASSAARSEPQHF,TGTGCCAGCAGTGCGGCTAGATCAGAGCCCCAGCATTTT
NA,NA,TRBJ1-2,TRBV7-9,CAILTVDYGYTF,TGTGCCATCTTGACAGTCGACTATGGCTACACCTTC
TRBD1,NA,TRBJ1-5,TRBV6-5,CASSSDRGYQPQHF,TGTGCCAGCAGTTCCGACAGGGGCTATCAGCCCCAGCATTTT
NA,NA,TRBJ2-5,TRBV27,CASRRDSFGSQYF,TGTGCCAGCAGGCGGGACTCGTTTGGATCCCAGTACTTC
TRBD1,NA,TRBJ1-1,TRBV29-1,CSADRAATEAFF,TGCAGCGCTGACAGGGCTGCCACTGAAGCTTTCTTT
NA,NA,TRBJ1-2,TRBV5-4,CTSSQDSSYGYTF,TGTACCAGCAGCCAAGACAGTTCCTATGGCTACACCTTC
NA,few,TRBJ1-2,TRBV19,CASSGQPYGYTF,TGTGCCAGTAGTGGACAGCCTTATGGCTACACCTTC
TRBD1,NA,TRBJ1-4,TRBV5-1,CASSLDLTGGEKLFF,TGCGCCAGCAGCTTGGATTTGACAGGGGGAGAAAAACTGTTTTTT
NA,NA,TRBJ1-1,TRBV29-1,CSAQLAMNTEAFF,TGCAGCGCCCAGTTGGCCATGAACACTGAAGCTTTCTTT
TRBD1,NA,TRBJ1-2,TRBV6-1,CASSERRDSYGYTF,TGTGCCAGCAGTGAAAGAAGGGACAGCTATGGCTACACCTTC
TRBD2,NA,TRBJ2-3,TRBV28,CASSSLTSGRRRGTDTQYF,TGTGCCAGCAGCTCTCTTACTAGCGGGAGACGGCGAGGCACAGATACGCAGTATTTT
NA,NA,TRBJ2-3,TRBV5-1,CASRSSGQYTDTQYF,TGCGCCAGCAGATCTAGTGGACAGTACACAGATACGCAGTATTTT
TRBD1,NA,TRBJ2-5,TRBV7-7,CASSVGDSPQETQYF,TGTGCTAGCAGCGTAGGGGACAGCCCCCAAGAGACCCAGTACTTC
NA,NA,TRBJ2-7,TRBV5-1,CASSLAVDYGEQYF,TGCGCCAGCAGCTTGGCGGTCGATTACGGCGAGCAGTACTTC
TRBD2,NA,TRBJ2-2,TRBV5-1,CASSLTSGTGELFF,TGCGCCAGCAGCCTAACTAGCGGCACCGGGGAGCTGTTTTTT
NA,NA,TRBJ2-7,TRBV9,CASSVGNSYEQYF,TGTGCCAGCAGCGTCGGGAACTCCTACGAGCAGTACTTC
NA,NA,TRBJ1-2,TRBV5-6,CASSLVAISGYTF,TGTGCCAGCAGCTTGGTCGCGATTTCAGGCTACACCTTC
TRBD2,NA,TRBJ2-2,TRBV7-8,CASSLGGGTGELFF,TGTGCCAGCAGCTTAGGGGGGGGTACCGGGGAGCTGTTTTTT
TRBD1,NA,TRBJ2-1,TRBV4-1,CASSQGTSDRDRGFNEQFF,TGCGCCAGCAGCCAAGGAACATCGGACCGGGACAGGGGATTCAATGAGCAGTTCTTC
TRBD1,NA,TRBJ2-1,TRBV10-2,CASSGIGTGAYNEQFF,TGCGCCAGCAGTGGTATCGGGACAGGGGCGTACAATGAGCAGTTCTTC
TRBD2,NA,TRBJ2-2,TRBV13,CASSSRLAGTTGELFF,TGTGCCAGCAGCTCCAGACTAGCGGGCACCACCGGGGAGCTGTTTTTT
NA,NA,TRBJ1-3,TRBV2,CASSVTSGRNTIYF,TGTGCCAGCAGTGTCACGTCAGGGAGAAACACCATATATTTT
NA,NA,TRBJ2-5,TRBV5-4,CASSGGWMGETQYF,TGTGCCAGCAGCGGGGGGTGGATGGGAGAGACCCAGTACTTC
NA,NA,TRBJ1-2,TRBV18,CASSYGGGPLF,TGTGCCAGCTCTTACGGGGGGGGCCCCCTCTTC
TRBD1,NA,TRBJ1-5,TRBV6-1,CASSQGTGDYQPQHF,TGTGCCAGCAGCCAGGGGACAGGCGATTATCAGCCCCAGCATTTT
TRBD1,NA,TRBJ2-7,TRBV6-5,CASSYPDRESYEQYF,TGTGCCAGCAGTTACCCCGACAGGGAGAGCTACGAGCAGTACTTC
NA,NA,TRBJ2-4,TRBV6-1,CASSEVEGAGKNIQYF,TGTGCCAGCAGTGAAGTGGAAGGGGCTGGCAAAAACATTCAGTACTTC
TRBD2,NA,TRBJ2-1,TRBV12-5,CASGSSGGRSYNEQFF,TGTGCTAGTGGTTCTAGCGGGGGCCGGTCCTACAATGAGCAGTTCTTC
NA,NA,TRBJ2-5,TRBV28,CASSLASQETQYF,TGTGCCAGCAGTTTGGCTAGCCAAGAGACCCAGTACTTC
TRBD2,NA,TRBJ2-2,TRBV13,CASSLGPGLVNTGELFF,TGTGCCAGCAGCTTAGGTCCCGGACTAGTCAACACCGGGGAGCTGTTTTTT